A selection of T cell receptor beta chains follows, all from one sample in a study of cytomegalovirus exposure and HLA in healthy donors. The data were produced by immunoSEQ multiplex PCR, yet TCRdb's version contains in-frame clones alone and is incomplete. The data contain approximately 97,000 clones, 55% to 80% of them seen just once; the ten biggest clones take up under 5.5%. Sequenced input: PBMCs. These receptors were taken from a human donor in good health. CDR3s include the opening cysteine and the closing phenylalanine or tryptophan. D genes are given only for firm matches. Some rows have no size entry. The others give once, few or many, or a class for an expanded clone.

CASSLSGDNYGYTF,TGTGCCAGCAGTTTATCGGGAGATAACTATGGCTACACCTTC,NA,TRBJ1-2,once,TRBV27
CASSLVLAGGAQYF,TGTGCCAGCAGCTTAGTATTAGCGGGAGGGGCCCAGTACTTC,TRBD2,TRBJ2-5,NA,TRBV7-9
CASSETGGVYGYTF,TGTGCCAGCAGTGAGACAGGGGGCGTTTATGGCTACACCTTC,TRBD1,TRBJ1-2,NA,TRBV6-4
CASSPLGSYNEQFF,TGTGCCAGCAGCCCACTCGGGAGCTACAATGAGCAGTTCTTC,NA,TRBJ2-1,NA,TRBV13
CASSWGYEREVYEQYF,TGTGCCAGCAGCTGGGGGTACGAGCGGGAAGTCTACGAGCAGTACTTC,TRBD2,TRBJ2-7,few,TRBV5-4
CASSLIQGASPAQAFF,TGTGCCAGCAGCTTAATCCAGGGGGCTTCCCCGGCGCAAGCTTTCTTT,TRBD1,TRBJ1-1,NA,TRBV7-2
CASSESVTLYGDTQYF,TGCGCCAGCAGTGAGTCGGTTACATTATATGGAGATACGCAGTATTTT,NA,TRBJ2-3,NA,TRBV10-1
CASSLGLAGGGYEQYF,TGTGCCAGCAGCTTAGGGCTAGCGGGAGGGGGGTACGAGCAGTACTTC,TRBD2,TRBJ2-7,few,TRBV11-2
CASSGGTGRGDNEKLFF,TGTGCCAGCAGTGGGGGGACTGGTCGGGGGGATAATGAAAAACTGTTTTTT,NA,TRBJ1-4,NA,TRBV27
CASSYRESYGYTF,TGTGCCAGCAGTTACCGGGAGAGCTATGGCTACACCTTC,NA,TRBJ1-2,once,TRBV27
CASSSGVAGITDTQYF,TGTGCCAGCAGTTCTGGGGTAGCGGGCATCACAGATACGCAGTATTTT,TRBD2,TRBJ2-3,NA,TRBV27
CASSVGGLLSGELFF,TGTGCCAGCAGCGTAGGCGGCCTCCTGAGCGGGGAGCTGTTTTTT,NA,TRBJ2-2,NA,TRBV9
CASSPRTGHGETQYF,TGTGCCAGCAGTCCCCGGACAGGGCACGGAGAGACCCAGTACTTC,TRBD1,TRBJ2-5,NA,TRBV6-5
CATSTYRARSVQPQHF,TGTGCCACCAGCACCTACAGGGCGAGGAGTGTTCAGCCCCAGCATTTT,NA,TRBJ1-5,few,TRBV15
CASSGLAGVDEQYF,TGCGCCAGCAGCGGACTAGCGGGAGTGGACGAGCAGTACTTC,TRBD2,TRBJ2-7,few,TRBV10-2
CASSYGGRGDTQYF,TGTGCCAGCAGTTACGGCGGGAGAGGAGATACGCAGTATTTT,TRBD2,TRBJ2-3,few,TRBV6-5
CAWSVDGRSYEQYF,TGTGCCTGGAGTGTGGACGGGAGATCCTACGAGCAGTACTTC,NA,TRBJ2-7,NA,TRBV30
CASSEVRGLNTGELFF,TGTGCCAGCAGTGAAGTCAGGGGTCTAAACACCGGGGAGCTGTTTTTT,NA,TRBJ2-2,once,TRBV2
CASSFIAGVGNTGELFF,TGTGCCAGCAGCTTCATAGCGGGAGTTGGGAACACCGGGGAGCTGTTTTTT,TRBD2,TRBJ2-2,NA,TRBV7-9
CASSGGGAITGELFF,TGTGCCAGCAGCGGGGGGGGAGCGATCACCGGGGAGCTGTTTTTT,TRBD2,TRBJ2-2,NA,TRBV7-2
CASSRTGGETQYF,TGTGCCAGTAGCCGTACAGGGGGAGAGACCCAGTACTTC,TRBD1,TRBJ2-5,NA,TRBV19
CATSSQQGAHEQYF,TGTGCCACCAGCAGTCAACAGGGGGCCCACGAGCAGTACTTC,TRBD1,TRBJ2-7,NA,TRBV15
CASSADRTGLLNEKLFF,TGTGCCAGCAGTGCCGACAGAACCGGACTATTAAATGAAAAACTGTTTTTT,NA,TRBJ1-4,once,TRBV27
CASSLASGSYLHYEQYF,TGTGCCAGCAGTTTGGCTAGCGGAAGCTATCTTCACTACGAGCAGTACTTC,TRBD2,TRBJ2-7,NA,TRBV27
CAWSAGRETQYF,TGTGCCTGGAGTGCCGGGAGGGAGACCCAGTACTTC,TRBD2,TRBJ2-5,NA,TRBV30
CASSLRSGGDNEQFF,TGTGCCAGCAGTTTAAGGAGCGGTGGGGACAATGAGCAGTTCTTC,NA,TRBJ2-1,few,TRBV28
CASSQESLAGSSYEQYF,TGCGCCAGCAGCCAAGAGTCACTAGCGGGTAGCTCCTACGAGCAGTACTTC,TRBD2,TRBJ2-7,NA,TRBV4-1
CASSLDSNTGELFF,TGTGCCAGCAGCTTAGACTCGAACACCGGGGAGCTGTTTTTT,NA,TRBJ2-2,NA,TRBV11-3
CASSLAGADQETQYF,TGTGCCAGCAGCTTGGCGGGAGCCGACCAAGAGACCCAGTACTTC,TRBD2,TRBJ2-5,NA,TRBV7-2
CASSLASWGVGETQYF,TGTGCCAGCAGCTTGGCCTCCTGGGGGGTAGGAGAGACCCAGTACTTC,NA,TRBJ2-5,few,TRBV5-8
CASSPRRYTGELFF,TGTGCCAGCAGCCCGCGGCGTTACACCGGGGAGCTGTTTTTT,NA,TRBJ2-2,NA,TRBV6-5
CASSGLNRDEAFF,TGTGCCAGTAGTGGCCTCAACAGGGATGAAGCTTTCTTT,NA,TRBJ1-1,NA,TRBV19
CAWKALGGYTF,TGTGCCTGGAAAGCCCTCGGGGGCTACACCTTC,NA,TRBJ1-2,once,TRBV30
CASSRLAGDEDEQFF,TGCGCCAGCAGCCGACTAGCGGGAGATGAGGATGAGCAGTTCTTC,TRBD2,TRBJ2-1,NA,TRBV5-1
CASSEQNSGRVGETQYF,TGTGCCAGCAGTGAACAGAATAGCGGGAGGGTGGGTGAGACCCAGTACTTC,TRBD2,TRBJ2-5,NA,TRBV6-1
CASNRDRGSYEQYF,TGTGCCAGCAACCGGGACAGGGGGTCTTACGAGCAGTACTTC,TRBD1,TRBJ2-7,NA,TRBV2
CASSPSGLAESNEQFF,TGTGCCAGCAGCCCTTCCGGACTAGCGGAAAGCAATGAGCAGTTCTTC,TRBD2,TRBJ2-1,few,TRBV7-3
CASSSRGAPSKPYEQYF,TGTGCCAGCAGCTCCAGGGGGGCGCCTTCAAAACCCTACGAGCAGTACTTC,NA,TRBJ2-7,NA,TRBV7-6
CASSRTGKRTGELFF,TGTGCCAGCAGTCGGACAGGGAAAAGGACCGGGGAGCTGTTTTTT,TRBD1,TRBJ2-2,NA,TRBV28
CASMTDSTDTQYF,TGTGCCAGCATGACTGACAGCACAGATACGCAGTATTTT,NA,TRBJ2-3,NA,TRBV2
CASSYRQGRTEAFF,TGTGCCAGCAGTTACCGACAGGGGAGGACTGAAGCTTTCTTT,TRBD1,TRBJ1-1,NA,TRBV6-5
CASSDRHGTEAFF,TGTGCCAGCAGTGACAGGCACGGCACTGAAGCTTTCTTT,NA,TRBJ1-1,NA,TRBV6-1
CASSLDQRVYNEQFF,TGTGCCAGCAGTTTAGACCAGCGGGTTTACAATGAGCAGTTCTTC,NA,TRBJ2-1,NA,TRBV28
CASSSSGTSYEQYF,TGTGCCAGCAGCTCTAGCGGGACCTCCTACGAGCAGTACTTC,TRBD2,TRBJ2-7,NA,TRBV7-9
CASSLAGGANEQFF,TGTGCCAGCAGCCTAGCGGGAGGAGCAAATGAGCAGTTCTTC,TRBD2,TRBJ2-1,NA,TRBV7-9
CASRTGANYYEQYF,TGTGCCAGCCGGACAGGGGCCAATTACTACGAGCAGTACTTC,TRBD1,TRBJ2-7,few,TRBV6-5
CASSPVGGSSYNEQFF,TGTGCCAGCAGCCCCGTGGGGGGAAGCTCCTACAATGAGCAGTTCTTC,NA,TRBJ2-1,NA,TRBV7-6
CASSLGPGLYEQYF,TGTGCCAGCAGCTTAGGGCCAGGGCTATACGAGCAGTACTTC,NA,TRBJ2-7,once,TRBV7-2
CASSQKTGVTEAFF,TGCGCCAGCAGCCAAAAAACAGGGGTCACTGAAGCTTTCTTT,TRBD1,TRBJ1-1,once,TRBV5-1